The clone carrying this TCR beta chain was seen once. Its target is not known. This entry comes from a study of PD-L1 blockade in urothelial cancer. Study information: Blood underwent analysis 3 weeks (second dose) and 6 weeks after treatment began. Study-wide results and limits: Lower pretreatment blood TCR clonality, under the median, predicted better survival, researchers reported.

Some clones are missing from TCRdb's copy, which holds only in-frame ones; the method was immunoSEQ multiplex PCR. Of 100,000 to 150,000 clones listed, around 88% were seen once; the top ten hold 2.4%. Time point of the sample: peripheral blood 6 weeks after treatment start. Patients presented with locally advanced or metastatic urothelial carcinoma. Each patient contributed between 1 and 8 total time points of blood mononuclear cells, pretreatment and during treatment. The CDR3 runs to 14 residues. V lost 8 bases, J lost 3 bases, and 16 bases lay in between. The germline gives CDR1 MNHEY, CDR2 SVGAGI.

The chain employs TRBV6-5 and TRBJ1-1; maybe TRBD1 (6 bases). The receptor comes from a man aged 50 to 60 with urothelial cancer. This material consisted of PBMCs, taken around atezolizumab (anti-PD-L1) treatment. The CDR3 here is CASLLKDRYTEAFF. The CDR3 DNA sequence: TGTGCCAGCCTCCTCAAGGACAGATACACTGAAGCTTTCTTT.